The entry below describes one T cell receptor (beta chain). The repertoire was sequenced with immunoSEQ multiplex PCR; TCRdb's copy has only in-frame clones and lacks some. This sample carries around 1,900,000 clones, about 93% of them seen once, and the ten largest clones take about 1.7%. Losses at the gene ends were 10 bases for V and 2 bases for J; bases not matched to a gene: 7. The CDR3 totals 13 residues. Germline loops: CDR1 MNHNS, CDR2 SASEGT. This record comes from a study of shared clonotypes between healthy human individuals. Naive CD8 isolation took CD45RO-negative cells positively selected for CCR7 and excluded terminally differentiated effector memory CD45RA+ cells.

The chain uses TRBV6-1 and TRBJ2-7, with 8 bases aligning to TRBD1. Material for sequencing was naive CD8+ T cells from PBMCs. The receptor was isolated from a young man in good health. Some clones in this sample may be carry-over from other donors' samples. The CDR3 coding sequence is TGTGCCACCAAAACCAGGGGGCCCTACGAGCAGTACTTC. Protein sequence: CATKTRGPYEQYF.